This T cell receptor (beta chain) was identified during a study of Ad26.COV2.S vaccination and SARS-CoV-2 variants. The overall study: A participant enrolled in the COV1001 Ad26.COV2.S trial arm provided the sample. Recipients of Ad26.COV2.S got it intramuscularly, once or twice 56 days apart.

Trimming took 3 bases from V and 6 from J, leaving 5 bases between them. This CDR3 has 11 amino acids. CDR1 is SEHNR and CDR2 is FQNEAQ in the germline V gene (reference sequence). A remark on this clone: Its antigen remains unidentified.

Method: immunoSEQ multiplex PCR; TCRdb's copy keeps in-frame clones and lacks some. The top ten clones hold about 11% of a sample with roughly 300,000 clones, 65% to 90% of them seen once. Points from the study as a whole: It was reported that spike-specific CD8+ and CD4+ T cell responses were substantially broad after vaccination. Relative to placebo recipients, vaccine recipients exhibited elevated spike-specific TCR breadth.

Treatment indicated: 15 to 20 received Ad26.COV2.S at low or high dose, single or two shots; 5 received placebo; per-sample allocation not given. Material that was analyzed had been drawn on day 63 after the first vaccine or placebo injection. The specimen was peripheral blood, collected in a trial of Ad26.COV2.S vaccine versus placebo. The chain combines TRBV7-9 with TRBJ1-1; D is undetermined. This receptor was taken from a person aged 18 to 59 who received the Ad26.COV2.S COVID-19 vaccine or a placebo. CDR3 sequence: CASSLLSEAFF. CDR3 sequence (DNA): TGTGCCAGCAGCTTGCTCTCTGAAGCTTTCTTT.